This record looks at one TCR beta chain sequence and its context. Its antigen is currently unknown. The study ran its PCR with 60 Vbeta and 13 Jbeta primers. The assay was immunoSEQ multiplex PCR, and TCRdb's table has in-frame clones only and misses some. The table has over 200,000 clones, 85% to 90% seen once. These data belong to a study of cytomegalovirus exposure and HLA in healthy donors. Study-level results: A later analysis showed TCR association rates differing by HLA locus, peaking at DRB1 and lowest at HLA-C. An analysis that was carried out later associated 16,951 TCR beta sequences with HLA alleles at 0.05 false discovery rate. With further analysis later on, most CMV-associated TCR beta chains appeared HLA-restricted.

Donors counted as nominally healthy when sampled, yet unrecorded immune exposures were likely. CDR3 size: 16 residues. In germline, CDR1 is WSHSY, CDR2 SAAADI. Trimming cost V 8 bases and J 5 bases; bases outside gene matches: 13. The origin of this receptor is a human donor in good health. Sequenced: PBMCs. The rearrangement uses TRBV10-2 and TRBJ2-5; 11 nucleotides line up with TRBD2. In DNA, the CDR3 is TGCGCCAGCGCCGCCGGACTAGCGGGTTTTGTGGAGACCCAGTACTTC. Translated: CASAAGLAGFVETQYF.